This T cell receptor beta chain was captured in a study of cytomegalovirus exposure and HLA in healthy donors. General observations from the study: DRB1 had the most TCR associations and HLA-C the fewest, a later analysis found, with rates varying by HLA locus. Follow-up analysis seemed to connect common viral pathogens with several of the most significant clusters identified. With high specificity and sensitivity, the classifier reportedly diagnosed cytomegalovirus status.

Details on this clone: Its cognate antigen is unknown.

In the PCR, 60 Vbeta and 13 Jbeta primers were used. Sequencing used immunoSEQ multiplex PCR; TCRdb keeps in-frame clones, though not all of them. This repertoire shows more than 95,000 clones, over 9% found once; its top ten account for about 5%. The V gene's germline CDR1 is MNHEY and CDR2 SMNVEV (reference sequence). V shed 5 bases and J shed 3 bases, with 11 bases lying between them. This CDR3 is 14 amino acids long. This chain connects TRBV27 to TRBJ2-4; a weak D match, TRBD1 (6 bases). This clonotype was obtained from a man aged 40-49 years in good health and CMV-seropositive. The sequencing sample was made of PBMCs. The CDR3 DNA reads TGTGCCAGCAGTCAGGGGTTTGGCAAAAACATTCAGTACTTC. As protein: CASSQGFGKNIQYF.